Described below is a single T cell receptor (beta chain) sequence and its context. Methods used by the authors: The authors estimated nucleated cell counts from reference gene primer amplification. Some clones are missing from TCRdb's copy, which holds only in-frame ones; the method was immunoSEQ multiplex PCR. The DNA gave D and trimming, while V, J and clone size come from that table. The sample includes under 150,000 clones, nearly 85% seen only once; the top ten take approximately 4%. The sample originates from a study of blood T cell repertoires in COVID-19. Across the study: Either two negative PCRs, clearance, or symptom resolution qualified Cohort 3 donors as recovered. The United States, Italy and Spain were the sources of the acute and convalescent COVID-19 samples.

The ends were cut back, 5 bases at V and 2 bases at J, with 11 bases in the middle. This CDR3 region has 14 residues. CDR1 and CDR2 (germline): MNHEY, SMNVEV (reference sequence). Participants' own reports of clinical history determined their cohort assignment. The chain couples TRBV27 to TRBJ2-3; D ambiguous. The clonotype comes from a man aged 45-65 years in a cohort exposed to, infected with or recovered from COVID-19 (not recorded which). The sample comprised PBMCs or T cells enriched from blood (not recorded which). As DNA, the CDR3 is TGTGCCAGCAGTGTCGACTTACCCACAGATACGCAGTATTTT. Translated: CASSVDLPTDTQYF.